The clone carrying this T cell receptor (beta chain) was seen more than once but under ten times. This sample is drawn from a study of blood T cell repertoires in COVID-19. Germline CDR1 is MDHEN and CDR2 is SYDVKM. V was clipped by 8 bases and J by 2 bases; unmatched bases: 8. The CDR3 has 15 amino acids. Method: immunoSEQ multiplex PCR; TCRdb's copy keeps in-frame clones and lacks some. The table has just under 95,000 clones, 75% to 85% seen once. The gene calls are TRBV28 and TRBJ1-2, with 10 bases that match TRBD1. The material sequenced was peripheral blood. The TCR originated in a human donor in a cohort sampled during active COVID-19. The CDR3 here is CASHTRQGANYGYTF. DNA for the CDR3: TGTGCCAGCCACACCCGACAGGGGGCGAACTATGGCTACACCTTC.